The clone carrying this T cell receptor (beta chain) showed up just once. The final CDR3 position lacks the conserved phenylalanine or tryptophan, pointing to a likely read error. The CDR3 has 18 residues. V shed 4 bases, J shed 4 bases, and the junction held 16 bases outside the gene matches. Germline CDR1 reads MNHEY; CDR2 reads SMNVEV (reference sequence). Using its own MiXCR run on the PCR reads, TCRdb lists one record per CDR3 protein. Here the sample spans about 76,000 distinct CDR3 sequences, 51% being singletons. The data were obtained in a study of CDR3 diversity in severe acne. This chain connects TRBV27 to TRBJ2-5; 9 bases are a match to TRBD1. The source material was blood. This clonotype was sampled from a male donor in good health, without acne. The CDR3 is CASSSTRAPGTGSETQYL. The CDR3 DNA sequence: TGTGCCAGCAGTTCTACCCGGGCTCCCGGGACAGGGTCAGAGACCCAGTACCTC.